This T cell receptor beta chain originates from a study of shared clonotypes between healthy human individuals. Study-wide points: Genetic and exposure-history diversity was limited by the few donors. Investigators collected only blood, and repertoires in tissues likely differ.

CD8 cells classed as naive were CD45RO-negative and positively selected for CCR7, excluding terminally differentiated effector memory CD45RA+ cells. Only Caucasian adults living in Nashville, Tennessee served as donors. Method: immunoSEQ multiplex PCR; TCRdb's copy keeps in-frame clones and lacks some. The sample yields around 700,000 clones, 92% seen once. This clone has only one observation. Its antigen is undetermined. Germline trimming cut 5 bases from V and 4 bases from J; bases unmatched to any gene: 17. Germline-derived CDR1 and CDR2 are MDHEN and SYDVKM. The CDR3 contains 18 residues. The sequence derives from a man aged 25 to 40 in good health. Sequencing input: naive CD8+ T cells sorted from blood. V is TRBV28 and J is TRBJ1-5, with 7 bases lining up with TRBD1. The CDR3 loop is CASSPGQRPRPDNQPQHF. CDR3 in DNA: TGTGCCAGCAGTCCGGGACAGCGTCCACGACCCGATAATCAGCCCCAGCATTTT.